This T cell receptor (beta chain) was sequenced in a study of shared clonotypes between healthy human individuals. Trimming took 9 bases from V and 5 from J, leaving 11 bases between them. CDR3 length equals 12 residues. The germline V gene has CDR1 MRHNA and CDR2 SNTAGT. There were only Caucasian adults among the donors, and all lived in Nashville, Tennessee. A CD45RA-negative memory subset and a CD45RA+ naive subset were separated from the CD4+ cells. Original handling: With immunoSEQ giving junction-only sequences and no quality scores, filtering differed. Clones were sequenced by immunoSEQ multiplex PCR, and TCRdb holds only the in-frame ones, with some missing. V, J and clone size were drawn from that table, and D and trimming were deduced from the DNA. Among a few million clones listed, just over 90% were seen once.

The receptor's source is a man between 18 and 29 years old in good health. The specimen was naive CD4+ T cells sorted from blood. Noted subset: CD45RA+ positively selected. The chain employs TRBV6-4 and TRBJ1-5; a possible D gene is TRBD1 (6 bases). The CDR3 spells CASSGVDQPQHF. The CDR3 DNA is TGTGCCAGTTCAGGGGTAGATCAGCCCCAGCATTTT.